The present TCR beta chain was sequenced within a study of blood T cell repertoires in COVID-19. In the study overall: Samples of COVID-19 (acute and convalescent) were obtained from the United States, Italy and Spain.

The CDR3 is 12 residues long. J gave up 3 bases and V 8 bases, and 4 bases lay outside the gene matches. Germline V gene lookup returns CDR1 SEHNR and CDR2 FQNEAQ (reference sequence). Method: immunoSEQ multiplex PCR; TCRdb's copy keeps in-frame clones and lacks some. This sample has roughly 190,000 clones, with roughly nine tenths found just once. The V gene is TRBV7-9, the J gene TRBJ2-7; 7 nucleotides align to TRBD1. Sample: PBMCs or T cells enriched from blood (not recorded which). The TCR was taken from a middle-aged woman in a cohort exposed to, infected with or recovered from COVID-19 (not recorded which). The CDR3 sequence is CASRQGYYEQYF. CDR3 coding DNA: TGTGCCAGCCGACAGGGATACTACGAGCAGTACTTC.